Below are 7 T cell receptor beta chains sequenced from a single sample in a study of CD8+ T cells in alopecia areata. Extracted RNA was reverse transcribed into cDNA, the sequencing template. Sequencing was performed with immunoSEQ multiplex PCR; in TCRdb, only in-frame clones are kept and a portion is missing. The table lists more than 90,000 clones, around 61% of them singletons, with approximately 2.8% in the top ten. The sequencing input was CD4+ T cells sorted from blood. These receptors were obtained from a human donor in good health.

The rearrangement links TRBV5-5 to TRBJ2-7; D might be TRBD2 (6 bases). Between the trimmed V and J ends, which lost 3 bases and 3 bases, there was a span of 10 bases. In germline, CDR1 is SGHKS, CDR2 YYEKEE (reference sequence). The CDR3 spans 13 residues. CDR3 sequence reads: CASSSGDFYEQYF. CDR3 coding DNA: TGTGCCAGCAGCTCGGGGGATTTCTACGAGCAGTACTTC. Using reference TRBV5-5 and TRBJ2-7 for the parts outside the CDR3, the full variable domain is DAGVTQSPTHLIKTRGQQVTLRCSPISGHKSVSWYQQVLGQGPQFIFQYYEKEERGRGNFPDRFSARQFPNYSSELNVNALLLGDSALYLCASSSGDFYEQYFGPGTRLTVT.

V and J are TRBV7-2 and TRBJ1-2; the match to TRBD1 covers 10 bases. This CDR3 has 18 amino acids. Trimming at V came to 5 bases and at J to 5 bases, leaving 17 bases not matched to a gene. In germline, CDR1 is SGHTA, CDR2 FQGNSA. CDR3 sequence: CASSPPGQGFLLSYGYTF. For the CDR3, the DNA is TGTGCCAGCAGCCCACCGGGACAGGGGTTCTTATTGAGTTATGGCTACACCTTC.

This clone was seen only a few times. The V gene is TRBV5-1, the J gene TRBJ2-1, with 8 bases identical to TRBD1. The CDR3 totals 14 residues. Germline values: CDR1 SGHRS, CDR2 YFSETQ. The V gene end was trimmed by 9 bases and the J gene end by 8 bases; junction bases not matched to a gene: 13. This chain's CDR3 is CATRSQDRDHEQFF. Here the CDR3 DNA reads TGCGCCACCCGGAGCCAGGACAGGGACCATGAGCAGTTCTTC. The whole variable domain, remainder taken from reference TRBV5-1 and TRBJ2-1, is KAGVTQTPRYLIKTRGQQVTLSCSPISGHRSVSWYQQTPGQGLQFLFEYFSETQRNKGNFPGRFSGRQFSNSRSEMNVSTLELGDSALYLCATRSQDRDHEQFFGPGTRLTVL.

The genes are TRBV5-1 and TRBJ2-7; 7 nucleotides match TRBD1. The length of the CDR3 is 14 residues. The germline gives CDR1 SGHRS, CDR2 YFSETQ. The V gene end was trimmed by 4 bases and the J gene end by 5 bases; junction bases not matched to a gene: 9. CDR3 nucleotide sequence: TGCGCCAGCAGCCGGGACAGTGGTATCGACGAGCAGTACTTC. Encoded protein: CASSRDSGIDEQYF.

This clone was recorded many times. The gene calls are TRBV7-6 and TRBJ1-1; possibly TRBD1 for D (5 bases). The CDR3 is made up of 16 amino acids. With 2 bases removed from V and 4 bases from J, the gap between germline ends came to 17 bases. Germline CDR1 reads SGHVS; CDR2 reads FNYEAQ. The CDR3: CASSLRSGIMGTEAFF. The CDR3 nucleotides read TGTGCCAGCAGCTTACGGTCAGGGATTATGGGCACTGAAGCTTTCTTT.

The chain employs TRBV30 and TRBJ2-7; D unresolved. V shed 2 bases and J shed 4 bases, with 9 bases lying between them. Germline CDR1 is GTSNPN and CDR2 is SVGIG (reference sequence). This CDR3 is 12 amino acids long. This CDR3 is CAWSPRRYEQYF. In DNA form, the CDR3 reads TGTGCCTGGAGTCCCAGGAGATACGAGCAGTACTTC.

This clone was picked up a small number of times. The CDR3 sequence is CASSRMSSQETQYF. CDR3 nucleotides: TGCGCCAGCAGCCGGATGTCGAGCCAAGAGACCCAGTACTTC. V gene TRBV4-1 combines with J gene TRBJ2-5; D ambiguous. From germline, CDR1 is MGHRA and CDR2 YSYEKL. The CDR3 totals 14 residues. Deletions cut 4 bases from V and 1 base from J, with 10 bases between.